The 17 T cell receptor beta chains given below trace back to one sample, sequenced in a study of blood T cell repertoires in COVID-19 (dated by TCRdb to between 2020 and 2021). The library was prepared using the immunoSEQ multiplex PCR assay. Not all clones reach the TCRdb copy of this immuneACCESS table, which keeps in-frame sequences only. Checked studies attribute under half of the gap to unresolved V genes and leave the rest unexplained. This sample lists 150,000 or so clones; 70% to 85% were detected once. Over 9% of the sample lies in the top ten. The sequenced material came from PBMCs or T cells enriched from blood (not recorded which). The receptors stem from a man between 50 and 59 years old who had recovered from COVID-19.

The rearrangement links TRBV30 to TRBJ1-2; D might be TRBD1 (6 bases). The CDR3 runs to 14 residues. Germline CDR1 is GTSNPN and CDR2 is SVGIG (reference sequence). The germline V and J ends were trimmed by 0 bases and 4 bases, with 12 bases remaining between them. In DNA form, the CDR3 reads TGTGCCTGGAGTGTGGTGGGAGGGGGCTATGGCTACACCTTC. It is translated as CAWSVVGGGYGYTF.

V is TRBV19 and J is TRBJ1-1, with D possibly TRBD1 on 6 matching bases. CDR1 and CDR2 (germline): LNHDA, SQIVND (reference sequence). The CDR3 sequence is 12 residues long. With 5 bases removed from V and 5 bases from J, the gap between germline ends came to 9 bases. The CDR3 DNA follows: TGTGCCAGTAGTTTCCAGGGGACTGAAGCTTTCTTT. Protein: CASSFQGTEAFF.

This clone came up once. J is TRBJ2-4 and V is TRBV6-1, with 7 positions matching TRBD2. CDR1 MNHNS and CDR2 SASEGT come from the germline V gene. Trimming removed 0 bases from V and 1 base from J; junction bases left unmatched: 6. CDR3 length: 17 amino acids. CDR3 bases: TGTGCCAGCAGTGAAGCCCGGGGACTAAGGGCCAAAAACATTCAGTACTTC. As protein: CASSEARGLRAKNIQYF.

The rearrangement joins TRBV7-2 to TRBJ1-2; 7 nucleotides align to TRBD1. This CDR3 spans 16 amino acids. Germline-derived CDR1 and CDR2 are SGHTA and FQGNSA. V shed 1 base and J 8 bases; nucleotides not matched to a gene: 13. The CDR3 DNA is TGTGCCAGCAGCTTAGGGTTGCAGGGGGGCGTAGAGGGCTACACCTTC. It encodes CASSLGLQGGVEGYTF. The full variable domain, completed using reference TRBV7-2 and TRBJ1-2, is GAGVSQSPSNKVTEKGKDVELRCDPISGHTALYWYRQSLGQGLEFLIYFQGNSAPDKSGLPSDRFSAERTGGSVSTLTIQRTQQEDSAVYLCASSLGLQGGVEGYTFGSGTRLTVV.

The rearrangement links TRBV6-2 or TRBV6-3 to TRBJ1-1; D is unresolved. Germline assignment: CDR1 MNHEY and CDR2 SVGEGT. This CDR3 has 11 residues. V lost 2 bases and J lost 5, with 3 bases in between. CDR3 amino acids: CASSYRTEAFF. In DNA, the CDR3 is TGTGCCAGCAGTTACCGGACTGAAGCTTTCTTT.

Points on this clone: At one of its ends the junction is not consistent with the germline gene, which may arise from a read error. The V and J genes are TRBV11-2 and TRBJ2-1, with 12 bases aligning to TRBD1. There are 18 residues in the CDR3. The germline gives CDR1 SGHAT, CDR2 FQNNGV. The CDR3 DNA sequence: TGTGCCAGCAGCGTAGATACTCCGGGACAGGGGGCGATCAATGAGCAGTTCTTC. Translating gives CASSVDTPGQGAINEQFF.

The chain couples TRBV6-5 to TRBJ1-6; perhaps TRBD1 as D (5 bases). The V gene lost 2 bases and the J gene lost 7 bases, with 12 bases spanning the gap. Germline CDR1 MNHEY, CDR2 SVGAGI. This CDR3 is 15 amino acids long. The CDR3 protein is CASSYIGGGNSPLHF. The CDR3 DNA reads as TGTGCCAGCAGTTACATAGGCGGGGGGAATTCACCCCTCCACTTT.

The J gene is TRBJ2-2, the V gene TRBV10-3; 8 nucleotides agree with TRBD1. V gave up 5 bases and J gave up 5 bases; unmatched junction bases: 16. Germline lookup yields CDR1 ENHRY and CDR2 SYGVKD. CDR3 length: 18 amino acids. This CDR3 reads CAISTGQEAPRGTGELFF. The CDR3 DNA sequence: TGTGCCATCAGTACGGGACAGGAAGCCCCTCGGGGTACCGGGGAGCTGTTTTTT.

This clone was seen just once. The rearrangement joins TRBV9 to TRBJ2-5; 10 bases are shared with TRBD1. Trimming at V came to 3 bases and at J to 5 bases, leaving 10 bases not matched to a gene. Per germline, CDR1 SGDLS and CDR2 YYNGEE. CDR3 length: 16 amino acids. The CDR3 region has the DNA TGTGCCAGCAGCGCCCGGACAGGGGGAAGCCTGGAGACCCAGTACTTC. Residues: CASSARTGGSLETQYF.

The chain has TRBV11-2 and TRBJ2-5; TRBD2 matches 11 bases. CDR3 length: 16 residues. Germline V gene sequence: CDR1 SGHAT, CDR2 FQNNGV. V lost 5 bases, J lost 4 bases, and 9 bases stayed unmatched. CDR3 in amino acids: CASSPPGLAVPETQYF. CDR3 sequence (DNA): TGTGCCAGCAGCCCCCCGGGACTAGCGGTCCCAGAGACCCAGTACTTC.

The CDR3 nucleotides read TGTGCCAGTAGTGGAAGGACAGCGAACTCTGGAAACACCATATATTTT. It is translated as CASSGRTANSGNTIYF. The chain employs TRBV19 and TRBJ1-3, with D perhaps matching TRBD1 (6 bases). Germline V lookup: CDR1 LNHDA, CDR2 SQIVND (reference sequence). This CDR3 has 16 residues. Trimming took 5 bases from V and 0 from J, leaving 14 bases between them.

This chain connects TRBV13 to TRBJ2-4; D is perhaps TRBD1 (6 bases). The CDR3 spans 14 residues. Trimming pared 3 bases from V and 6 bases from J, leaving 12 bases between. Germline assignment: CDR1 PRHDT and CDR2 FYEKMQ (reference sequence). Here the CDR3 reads CASSLGDMGNIQYF. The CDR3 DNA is TGTGCCAGCAGCTTGGGGGACATGGGAAACATTCAGTACTTC.

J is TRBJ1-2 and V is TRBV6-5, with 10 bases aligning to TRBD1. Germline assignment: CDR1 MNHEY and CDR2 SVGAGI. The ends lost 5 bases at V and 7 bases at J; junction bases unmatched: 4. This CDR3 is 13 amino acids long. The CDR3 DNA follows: TGTGCCAGCAGTAGACAGGGGGCAAGTGGCTACACCTTC. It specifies CASSRQGASGYTF.

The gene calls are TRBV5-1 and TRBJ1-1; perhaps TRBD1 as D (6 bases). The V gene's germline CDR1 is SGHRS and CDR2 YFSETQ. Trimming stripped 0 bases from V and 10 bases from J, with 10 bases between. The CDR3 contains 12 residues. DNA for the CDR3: TGCGCCAGCAGCTTGGAGGGCAGGGGAGCTTTCTTT. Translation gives CASSLEGRGAFF. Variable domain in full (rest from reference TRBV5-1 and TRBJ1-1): KAGVTQTPRYLIKTRGQQVTLSCSPISGHRSVSWYQQTPGQGLQFLFEYFSETQRNKGNFPGRFSGRQFSNSRSEMNVSTLELGDSALYLCASSLEGRGAFFGQGTRLTVV.

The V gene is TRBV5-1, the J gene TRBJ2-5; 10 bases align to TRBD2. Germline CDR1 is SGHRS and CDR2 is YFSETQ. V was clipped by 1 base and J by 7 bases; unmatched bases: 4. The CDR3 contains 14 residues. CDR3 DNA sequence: TGCGCCAGCAGCTTGAGGCCTAGCGGGGGGACCCAGTACTTC. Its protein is CASSLRPSGGTQYF. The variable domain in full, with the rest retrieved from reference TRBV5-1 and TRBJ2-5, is KAGVTQTPRYLIKTRGQQVTLSCSPISGHRSVSWYQQTPGQGLQFLFEYFSETQRNKGNFPGRFSGRQFSNSRSEMNVSTLELGDSALYLCASSLRPSGGTQYFGPGTRLLVL.

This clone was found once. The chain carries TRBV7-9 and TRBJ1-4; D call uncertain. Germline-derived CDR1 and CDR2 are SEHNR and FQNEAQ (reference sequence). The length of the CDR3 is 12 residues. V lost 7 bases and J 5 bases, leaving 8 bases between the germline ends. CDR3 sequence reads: CASNSRNEKLFF. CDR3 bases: TGTGCCAGCAACAGTAGAAATGAAAAACTGTTTTTT. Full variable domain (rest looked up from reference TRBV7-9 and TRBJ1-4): DTGVSQNPRHKITKRGQNVTFRCDPISEHNRLYWYRQTLGQGPEFLTYFQNEAQLEKSRLLSDRFSAERPKGSFSTLEIQRTEQGDSAMYLCASNSRNEKLFFGSGTQLSVL.

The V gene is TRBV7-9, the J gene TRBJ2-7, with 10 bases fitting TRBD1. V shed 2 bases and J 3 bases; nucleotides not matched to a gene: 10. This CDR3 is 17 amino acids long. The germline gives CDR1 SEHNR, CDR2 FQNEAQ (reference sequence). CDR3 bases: TGTGCCAGCAGCTTACTCCGGGACAGGGGTACCGGCTACGAGCAGTACTTC. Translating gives CASSLLRDRGTGYEQYF. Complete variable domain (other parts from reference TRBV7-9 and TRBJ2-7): DTGVSQNPRHKITKRGQNVTFRCDPISEHNRLYWYRQTLGQGPEFLTYFQNEAQLEKSRLLSDRFSAERPKGSFSTLEIQRTEQGDSAMYLCASSLLRDRGTGYEQYFGPGTRLTVT.